The present TCR beta chain was sequenced within a study of cytomegalovirus exposure and HLA in healthy donors. Broader study findings: Across all donors, roughly uniform sequencing depth was an assumption of the presence/absence analyses. Investigators reported about 160 TCR beta chains as tied to cytomegalovirus.

Sampled while nominally healthy, donors likely had unrecorded immune exposures. Concerning this clone itself: The antigen remains unidentified.

The PCR had 60 Vbeta and 13 Jbeta primers. The data were produced by immunoSEQ multiplex PCR, yet TCRdb's version contains in-frame clones alone and is incomplete. The top ten clones hold 6% to 8.5% of a sample with approximately 140,000 clones, around 60% of them seen once. The sequence came from a woman in her fifties or sixties in good health and CMV-seropositive. The sequenced sample consisted of PBMCs.

Written as DNA, the CDR3 is TGTGCCAGCAGCCGGGGGAGGGACACTGAAGCTTTCTTT. This gives the protein CASSRGRDTEAFF. The V call is TRBV11-2, the J call TRBJ1-1; TRBD1 is a possible D gene (5 bases). CDR1 and CDR2 from the germline V gene are SGHAT and FQNNGV. V lost 5 bases and J lost 3, with 10 bases in between. The CDR3 is 13 amino acids. The entire variable domain, with the rest obtained from reference TRBV11-2 and TRBJ1-1, is as follows: EAGVAQSPRYKIIEKRQSVAFWCNPISGHATLYWYQQILGQGPKLLIQFQNNGVVDDSQLPKDRFSAERLKGVDSTLKIQPAKLEDSAVYLCASSRGRDTEAFFGQGTRLTVV.